This T cell receptor (beta chain) was recorded in a study of molecular identifiers for immune sequencing clone quantification. Whole-study context: Replicate RNA came from about 19,000 or 110,000 naive CD8 cells and was split five ways, and four parts were sequenced.

As concerns this clonotype: The junction shows a germline mismatch at one end, possibly a read error.

Sorted naive CD8 T cells were those defined as CD8+CD4-CCR7+CD45RA+. Via MiXCR, TCRdb re-called the PCR reads, giving one row per CDR3 protein. The table has some 680,000 distinct CDR3 sequences, 25% seen once; the top ten hold 0.78%. CDR1 is SQVTM, CDR2 ANQGSEA, per germline. This CDR3 is built from 14 residues. Sequencing was done on a sample of naive CD8+ T cells from blood, with Jurkat cell RNA spiked in. Subset denoted: FACS-sorted CD8+CD4-CCR7+CD45RA+ naive T cells. The V gene is TRBV29-1, the J gene TRBJ2-2; perhaps TRBD2 as D (5 bases). The clonotype comes from a human donor in good health. Some libraries in this study had Jurkat cell RNA spiked in. Here the CDR3 DNA reads TGCAGCGTTGTCTCAGAGCCGAACACCGGGGAGCTGGTTTTT. The encoded protein is CSVVSEPNTGELVF.